These 29 T cell receptor beta chains were all obtained from the same sample, sequenced in a study of shared T cell receptors in the human thymus. This table comes from immunoSEQ multiplex PCR, and its TCRdb copy is limited to in-frame clones, with some not included. The table has hundreds of thousands of clones, approximately 89% seen once. The same sample was also used in a study of human thymus T cells.

Sample: thymocytes. All receptors come from a boy less than two years old with a congenital heart defect.

The chain recombines TRBV4-1 with TRBJ2-5; 10 bases agree with TRBD2. This CDR3 spans 18 amino acids. The germline gives CDR1 MGHRA, CDR2 YSYEKL. V gave up 0 bases and J gave up 4 bases; unmatched junction bases: 11. CDR3: CASSQDLSGGAPRETQYF. CDR3 bases: TGCGCCAGCAGCCAAGATCTCAGCGGGGGGGCCCCCCGAGAGACCCAGTACTTC.

This chain joins TRBV4-3 and TRBJ2-3; D perhaps matches TRBD1 (5 bases). CDR1 and CDR2 from the germline V gene are LGHNA and YSLEER. Trimming pared 0 bases from V and 2 bases from J, leaving 15 bases between. The CDR3 contains 17 residues. In nucleotides, the CDR3 is TGCGCCAGCAGCCAAGATAGGCAGGGCAAGATCACAGATACGCAGTATTTT. This encodes CASSQDRQGKITDTQYF.

Here the CDR3 DNA reads TGTGCCAGCAGTTACTCGAGGAAGCGGCCAAGAGAGACCCAGTACTTC. Encoded protein: CASSYSRKRPRETQYF. This rearrangement joins TRBV6-5 to TRBJ2-5, with a possible D match to TRBD2 (5 bases). Trimming shortened V by 0 bases and J by 4 bases, and 15 bases separated the two germline ends. The CDR3 runs to 16 residues. Germline V gene data show CDR1 as MNHEY and CDR2 as SVGAGI.

The V and J genes are TRBV4-1 and TRBJ2-7; perhaps TRBD2 as D (5 bases). Between the trimmed V and J ends, which lost 0 bases and 4 bases, there was a span of 16 bases. In germline, CDR1 is MGHRA, CDR2 YSYEKL. This CDR3 spans 16 amino acids. In nucleotides, the CDR3 is TGCGCCAGCAGCCAAGATCATCCACGAGGGAGTTACGAGCAGTACTTC. It yields the protein CASSQDHPRGSYEQYF.

The chain links TRBV6-5 to TRBJ2-7; TRBD1 aligns across 8 bases. The germline V gene has CDR1 MNHEY and CDR2 SVGAGI. J gave up 5 bases and V 7 bases, and 10 bases lay outside the gene matches. The CDR3 contains 14 residues. The CDR3: CASTQGAGSDEQYF. In DNA, the CDR3 is TGTGCCAGCACCCAGGGGGCAGGGAGCGACGAGCAGTACTTC.

The chain joins TRBV19 to TRBJ1-5, with 7 bases fitting TRBD1. This CDR3 has 14 amino acids. Germline V CDR1 and CDR2: LNHDA, SQIVND (reference sequence). V shed 9 bases and J 3 bases; nucleotides not matched to a gene: 8. The CDR3 region has the DNA TGTGCCAGCCTTCCACAGGGGAACAATCAGCCCCAGCATTTT. This sequence encodes CASLPQGNNQPQHF.

This rearrangement joins TRBV4-3 to TRBJ2-2; 7 bases agree with TRBD2. The junction had 4 bases not matched to a gene; V was cut back by 2 bases and J by 1 base. The length of the CDR3 is 16 residues. The germline V gene has CDR1 LGHNA and CDR2 YSLEER. The DNA for the CDR3 is TGCGCCAGCAGCCAACGGACTAGACGGAACACCGGGGAGCTGTTTTTT. This encodes CASSQRTRRNTGELFF.

V gene TRBV14 combines with J gene TRBJ1-6; D is unresolved. V was clipped by 1 base and J by 10 bases, with 14 bases between them. Per the germline V gene, CDR1 is SGHDN and CDR2 is FVKESK. The CDR3 spans 15 residues. As DNA, the CDR3 is TGTGCCAGCAGCCAAGTATCGGGTACCCACTCACCCCTCCACTTT. Translated, it gives CASSQVSGTHSPLHF.

The chain has TRBV5-1 and TRBJ2-7, with D tentatively TRBD1 (6 bases). Germline V gene sequence: CDR1 SGHRS, CDR2 YFSETQ. The CDR3 runs 18 residues. V shed 4 bases and J shed 3 bases, with 26 bases lying between them. The CDR3 coding sequence is TGCGCCAGCAGCAACGAACGGACAGACTTCCTCCCTCGCTACGAGCAGTACTTC. It specifies CASSNERTDFLPRYEQYF.

This sequence joins TRBV12-5 and TRBJ2-3; TRBD1 agrees at 8 bases. This CDR3 comprises 14 residues. CDR1 is LGHNT, CDR2 FRNRAP, per germline. J lost 6 bases, V lost 11 bases, and 13 bases had no gene match. The CDR3 region has the DNA TGTGCTGCACGACAGGGGCGACTGGCTGATACGCAGTATTTT. As protein: CAARQGRLADTQYF.

This clone has more than one count but fewer than ten. The same CDR3 arises from other DNA sequences in this sample as well. The chain combines TRBV28 with TRBJ2-7; D gene ambiguous. Trimming stripped 3 bases from V and 1 base from J, with 7 bases between. This CDR3 contains 13 residues. Germline V CDR1 and CDR2: MDHEN, SYDVKM. CDR3 protein: CASSFGSSYEQYF. The CDR3 DNA is TGTGCCAGCAGTTTTGGCAGTTCCTACGAGCAGTACTTC.

This clone has just one count. The CDR3, as DNA: TGTGCCAGCAGCGTAGGATGGCGGGAGGGCCAATACAATGAGCAGTTCTTC. Its protein is CASSVGWREGQYNEQFF. V usage is TRBV9 and J usage is TRBJ2-1; 9 bases match TRBD2. The CDR3 spans 17 residues. With 0 bases clipped from V and 4 bases from J, the junction kept 8 bases outside the gene matches. Germline V CDR1 and CDR2: SGDLS, YYNGEE.

This chain uses TRBV28 with TRBJ1-2; D gene ambiguous. CDR1 MDHEN and CDR2 SYDVKM come from the germline V gene. Trimming removed 6 bases at V and 7 bases at J, with 9 bases between. The CDR3 has 11 residues. The CDR3 spells CASRTLGGYTF. For the CDR3, the DNA is TGTGCCAGCAGAACCCTAGGTGGCTACACCTTC.

This sequence joins TRBV5-8 and TRBJ1-5; TRBD1 matches at 7 bases. After removal of 5 bases from V and 8 bases from J, the junction contained 10 bases not matched to a gene. The germline gives CDR1 SGHTS, CDR2 YDEGEE. CDR3 length: 14 amino acids. The CDR3 nucleotides are TGTGCCAGCAGTTACTACAGGGGTTACAAGCCCCAGCATTTT. It encodes CASSYYRGYKPQHF.

This clone was observed a single time. The chain uses TRBV14 and TRBJ2-3; possible D gene TRBD1, 6 bases. The CDR3 sequence is 16 residues long. V dropped 0 bases and J dropped 0 bases, with 10 bases sitting between them. Per the germline V gene, CDR1 is SGHDN and CDR2 is FVKESK. CDR3 protein: CASSQEDSPSTDTQYF. CDR3 in DNA: TGTGCCAGCAGCCAAGAGGACAGCCCTAGCACAGATACGCAGTATTTT.

This clone was detected only a few times. The chain carries TRBV2 and TRBJ2-2; 10 positions agree with TRBD1. The CDR3 loop spans 14 amino acids. Trimming removed 7 bases from V and 6 bases from J; junction bases left unmatched: 5. Germline V gives CDR1 SNHLY, CDR2 FYNNEI. This CDR3 is CASNGTGAAGELFF. Written as DNA, the CDR3 is TGTGCCAGCAACGGGACAGGGGCGGCCGGGGAGCTGTTTTTT.

This clone was counted between two and nine times. This chain uses TRBV5-8 with TRBJ2-3; the D gene is possibly TRBD1 (6 bases). Germline V gene sequence: CDR1 SGHTS, CDR2 YDEGEE. Trimming removed 7 bases from V and 2 bases from J, with 11 bases in between. The CDR3 is made up of 13 amino acids. The CDR3 nucleotides read TGTGCCAGCTCCTGGGACATCACAGATACGCAGTATTTT. Amino acid sequence: CASSWDITDTQYF.

This clone was observed a few times. The chain uses TRBV9 and TRBJ1-1; D possibly corresponds to TRBD1 (6 bases). The V end lost 0 bases, the J end lost 5 bases, and 14 bases lay between the germline ends. The V gene's germline CDR1 is SGDLS and CDR2 YYNGEE. The CDR3 is made up of 15 amino acids. In DNA form, the CDR3 reads TGTGCCAGCAGCGTAGGCCCAGGGGCTTGGACTGAAGCTTTCTTT. Protein product: CASSVGPGAWTEAFF.

The chain carries TRBV5-4 and TRBJ2-1, with 10 bases lining up with TRBD2. Germline V gives CDR1 SGHNT, CDR2 YYREEE (reference sequence). J was trimmed by 6 bases and V by 4 bases; bases with no gene match: 7. This CDR3 is built from 15 residues. CDR3 bases: TGTGCCAGCAGCCAAGCGGGAGGGCCCAGCAATGAGCAGTTCTTC. It translates to CASSQAGGPSNEQFF.

The V call is TRBV28, the J call TRBJ2-7; TRBD1 agrees at 7 bases. CDR3 length: 14 amino acids. Trimming at V came to 7 bases and at J to 4 bases, leaving 10 bases not matched to a gene. CDR1 is MDHEN and CDR2 is SYDVKM in the germline V gene. The CDR3 reads CASTMRGRGYEQYF. In nucleotides, the CDR3 is TGTGCCAGCACGATGAGGGGCAGGGGGTACGAGCAGTACTTC.

CDR3 sequence: CASSIGQGRDTEAFF. CDR3 coding DNA: TGTGCCAGCAGCATTGGACAGGGAAGGGACACTGAAGCTTTCTTT. The chain links TRBV11-3 to TRBJ1-1; TRBD1 agrees at 8 bases. CDR1 and CDR2 from the germline V gene are SGHNT and YENEEA. The CDR3 sequence is 15 residues long. The ends lost 5 bases at V and 3 bases at J; junction bases unmatched: 8. The variable domain in full, with the rest retrieved from reference TRBV11-3 and TRBJ1-1, is EAGVVQSPRYKIIEKKQPVAFWCNPISGHNTLYWYLQNLGQGPELLIRYENEEAVDDSQLPKDRFSAERLKGVDSTLKIQPAELGDSAVYLCASSIGQGRDTEAFFGQGTRLTVV.

This clone has just a few counts. The V call is TRBV6-6, the J call TRBJ1-1; D might be TRBD1 (6 bases). Between the trimmed V and J ends, which lost 0 bases and 4 bases, there was a span of 12 bases. Germline CDR1 MNHNY, CDR2 SVGAGI (reference sequence). The CDR3 is made up of 15 amino acids. CDR3 sequence reads: CASSYSQGWGTEAFF. The DNA of the CDR3 is TGTGCCAGCAGTTACTCACAGGGTTGGGGCACTGAAGCTTTCTTT.

The rearrangement joins TRBV28 to TRBJ2-7, with unresolved D. Per germline, CDR1 MDHEN and CDR2 SYDVKM. The length of the CDR3 is 14 residues. V gave up 1 base and J gave up 2 bases, with 9 bases separating them. CDR3 protein: CASSLYRSPYEQYF. The CDR3 nucleotides are TGTGCCAGCAGTTTATATCGTAGCCCCTACGAGCAGTACTTC.

This chain links TRBV5-6 with TRBJ1-2, with 8 positions matching TRBD1. CDR3 length: 17 residues. Germline CDR1 reads SGHDT; CDR2 reads YYEEEE. After removal of 4 bases from V and 1 base from J, the junction contained 12 bases not matched to a gene. The CDR3 sequence is CASSPRAGGLFNYGYTF. The CDR3 DNA is TGTGCCAGCAGCCCGAGGGCAGGGGGCTTATTTAACTATGGCTACACCTTC.

This clone was seen a few times. The chain employs TRBV19 and TRBJ1-2; D remains unclear. CDR1 LNHDA and CDR2 SQIVND come from the germline V gene (reference sequence). This CDR3 region has 15 residues. V dropped 5 bases and J dropped 6 bases, with 19 bases sitting between them. The CDR3 nucleotides read TGTGCCAGTAGTTACACCCCCGGGAGAAGGAATGGCTACACCTTC. Protein: CASSYTPGRRNGYTF.

This clone appeared a few times. The chain carries TRBV5-8 and TRBJ2-3; maybe TRBD1 (6 bases). CDR3 size: 18 residues. Per the germline V gene, CDR1 is SGHTS and CDR2 is YDEGEE. With 1 base removed from V and 3 bases from J, the gap between germline ends came to 21 bases. DNA of the CDR3: TGTGCCAGCAGCTTGACACACACCGGGACATTGAGGACAGATACGCAGTATTTT. Translated, it gives CASSLTHTGTLRTDTQYF.

The chain is built from TRBV19 and TRBJ2-7; perhaps TRBD2 as D (7 bases). CDR3 length: 15 residues. Germline V lookup: CDR1 LNHDA, CDR2 SQIVND (reference sequence). The V end was cut by 6 bases, the J end by 3 bases, with 18 bases between. The CDR3 loop is CASSLGGKRGYEQYF. Written as DNA, the CDR3 is TGTGCCAGTAGCCTCGGGGGCAAGCGGGGCTACGAGCAGTACTTC.

The V call is TRBV4-3, the J call TRBJ2-3; no clear D gene. The CDR3 is 17 residues long. The V and J ends lost 0 bases and 0 bases respectively, with 13 bases between them. Per the germline V gene, CDR1 is LGHNA and CDR2 is YSLEER. This CDR3 reads CASSQDLLEPSTDTQYF. As DNA, the CDR3 is TGCGCCAGCAGCCAAGATTTACTGGAGCCTAGCACAGATACGCAGTATTTT.

The genes are TRBV5-1 and TRBJ2-5; 7 positions agree with TRBD1. The DNA matches TRBJ2-7 better at its end, which makes the J call doubtful. CDR1 and CDR2 (germline): SGHRS, YFSETQ. The CDR3 has 14 residues. The CDR3 DNA follows: TGCGCCAGCAGCTTGGACTGGGACAGCTACGAGCAGTACTTC. This codes for CASSLDWDSYEQYF.